This T cell receptor (beta chain) was obtained from a study of CD8 T cells in ankylosing spondylitis. Study-level points and caveats: Matched synovial fluid from ankylosing spondylitis patients was reported to be enriched for disease-linked clones. In ankylosing spondylitis blood, a motif of roughly 8 highly homologous TCR beta variants appeared characteristic. Those disease-linked clones were CD8+; they were also relatively rare in peripheral blood.

Making the TCR beta libraries involved quantitative 5'-RACE with molecular barcodes. TCRdb analysed the 5' RACE reads with MiXCR anew, one entry per CDR3 protein. The sample consists of about 390,000 distinct CDR3 sequences, approximately 20% of them appearing once. This clonotype was found a few times. Antigen specificity is unknown. The sample was blood, either unsorted or a sorted T cell fraction (not recorded which). The sequence derives from a male donor with ankylosing spondylitis.

CDR3 bases: TGTGCCAGCAGCACGGACAGGGCCGTCTATGGCTACACCTTC. Translation gives CASSTDRAVYGYTF. The chain couples TRBV5-5 to TRBJ1-2; TRBD1 aligns across 8 bases. The CDR3 is 14 amino acids. The V and J ends lost 4 bases and 4 bases, in that order; junction bases with no gene match: 6. Germline V gene lookup returns CDR1 SGHKS and CDR2 YYEKEE (reference sequence).